The rows below give T cell receptor beta chains drawn from one sample of a study of cytomegalovirus exposure and HLA in healthy donors. Produced via immunoSEQ multiplex PCR; TCRdb's table is partial and in-frame only. The table for this sample gives 200,000 to 250,000 clones. Sample: PBMCs. The origin of the receptors is a woman under 40 in good health and CMV-seropositive. Each CDR3 is given with its conserved first and last residue. The D gene is left open where the match is weak.

TRBV19,TRBJ2-2,-,TGTGCCAGTAGTATTGACGGGGGGCTCACCGGGGAGCTGTTTTTT,CASSIDGGLTGELFF
TRBV9,TRBJ2-1,TRBD2,TGTGCCAGCAGCGGAGCGGGAGGGACTTACAATGAGCAGTTCTTC,CASSGAGGTYNEQFF
TRBV9,TRBJ1-4,TRBD1,TGTGCCAGCAGCGTATTCGGGACAGGGGATGAAAAACTGTTTTTT,CASSVFGTGDEKLFF
TRBV2,TRBJ2-1,-,TGTGCCAGCAGTTCCCGTCCAGGGGGGAAAAATGAGCAGTTCTTC,CASSSRPGGKNEQFF
TRBV28,TRBJ2-5,TRBD2,TGTGCCAGCAGGAGGACTAGCGGGCAAGAGACCCAGTACTTC,CASRRTSGQETQYF
TRBV6-1,TRBJ1-4,-,TGTGCCAGCAGTGGGTCAATCGACAGACTTAATGAAAAACTGTTTTTT,CASSGSIDRLNEKLFF
TRBV5-4,TRBJ2-3,-,TGTGCCAGCAGCTTGGGAGGGATAGATACGCAGTATTTT,CASSLGGIDTQYF
TRBV14,TRBJ2-2,-,TGTGCCAGCAGCCCCCCCGCGGGTCCCGGGGAGCTGTTTTTT,CASSPPAGPGELFF
TRBV6-5,TRBJ1-2,TRBD1,TGTGCCAGCACAGACCGGGACAGGGACTATGGCTACACCTTC,CASTDRDRDYGYTF
TRBV19,TRBJ2-1,-,TGTGCCAGTAGCCAGGTCGCCTACAATGAGCAGTTCTTC,CASSQVAYNEQFF
TRBV7-6,TRBJ2-7,TRBD2,TGTGCCAGCAGCTTAGATCCGAGCGGGAGAACCCAGCAGTACTTC,CASSLDPSGRTQQYF
TRBV9,TRBJ1-1,TRBD1,TGTGCCAGCAGCGGGGGACAGGGGAACACTGAAGCTTTCTTT,CASSGGQGNTEAFF
TRBV19,TRBJ2-5,TRBD2,TGTGCCAGTAGTATAGGACTAGCGGGGACCCAAGAGACCCAGTACTTC,CASSIGLAGTQETQYF
TRBV9,TRBJ2-1,TRBD2,TGTGCCAGCAGCGAACACCCAGCGGGAGGCCCCCATGAGCAGTTCTTC,CASSEHPAGGPHEQFF
TRBV13,TRBJ1-5,-,TGTGCCAGCAGCTTAGGGGGCAGGGTGGCTCAGCCCCAGCATTTT,CASSLGGRVAQPQHF
TRBV10-3,TRBJ2-3,-,TGTGCCATCAGGGGAGAGCCAGATACGCAGTATTTT,CAIRGEPDTQYF
TRBV11-2,TRBJ2-3,-,TGTGCCAGCAGCCGCCAGTCGGGGGGACGGAGAGGGGGGACGCAGTATTTT,CASSRQSGGRRGGTQYF
TRBV28,TRBJ2-7,-,TGTGCCAGCAGTTTGGGTTGGTCGGGCGAGCAGTACTTC,CASSLGWSGEQYF
TRBV9,TRBJ2-4,-,TGTGCCAGCAGTAAGTCGGGGGAGGAAAACATTCAGTACTTC,CASSKSGEENIQYF
TRBV19,TRBJ1-1,-,TGTGCCAGTAGTCTCCGCGGGGACCGACTGAACACTGAAGCTTTCTTT,CASSLRGDRLNTEAFF
TRBV4-3,TRBJ1-4,-,TGCGCCAGCAGCCAAAGGGGCGGGGCTGACGAAAAACTGTTTTTT,CASSQRGGADEKLFF
TRBV10-2,TRBJ2-6,-,TGCGCCAGCAGGAAAGGGGTCTCTGGGGCCAACGTCCTGACTTTC,CASRKGVSGANVLTF
TRBV7-8,TRBJ2-4,-,TGTGCCAGCAGCTTTGGACAGCTCAAAAACATTCAGTACTTC,CASSFGQLKNIQYF
TRBV27,TRBJ2-3,-,TGTGCCAGCAGCCCCTACGAGGGTCAGACGCAGTATTTT,CASSPYEGQTQYF
TRBV19,TRBJ2-1,TRBD2,TGTGCCAGTAGTATAAGAGCGGGGGGGCCGGGGGAGCAGTTCTTC,CASSIRAGGPGEQFF
TRBV6-6,TRBJ1-5,-,TGTGCCAGCAGTTACACGTCAGGGCTACGCCAGCCCCAGCATTTT,CASSYTSGLRQPQHF
TRBV18,TRBJ2-7,TRBD1,TGTGCCAGCTCTTTACCCGGGACAGGGACCTACGAGCAGTACTTC,CASSLPGTGTYEQYF
TRBV7-9,TRBJ1-5,-,TGTGCCAGCAGCTTCTACGGGCAGGGAGGGAATCAGCCCCAGCATTTT,CASSFYGQGGNQPQHF
TRBV5-1,TRBJ2-1,TRBD2,TGCGCCAGCAGCTCACTAGCGGGAGAAAACTACAATGAGCAGTTCTTC,CASSSLAGENYNEQFF
TRBV5-1,TRBJ2-5,-,TGCGCCAGCAGCTTTCAGACACGTCAAGAGACCCAGTACTTC,CASSFQTRQETQYF
TRBV6-5,TRBJ1-1,-,TGTGCCAGCATCGGACATACGAACACTGAAGCTTTCTTT,CASIGHTNTEAFF
TRBV6-5,TRBJ1-2,TRBD1,TGTGCCAGCAGTCTGACAGGGACCTATGGCTACACCTTC,CASSLTGTYGYTF
TRBV7-9,TRBJ2-3,-,TGTGCCAGCATCCCCCCGGTCCGGGGCACAGATACGCAGTATTTT,CASIPPVRGTDTQYF
TRBV6-1,TRBJ1-3,-,TGTGCCAGCAGTTTAGGGGCTTACTCTGGAAACACCATATATTTT,CASSLGAYSGNTIYF
TRBV5-5,TRBJ2-5,TRBD2,TGTGCCAGTGGGGCGGGAGAAGAGACCCAGTACTTC,CASGAGEETQYF
TRBV19,TRBJ2-7,-,TGTGCCAGTAGGTCCACAGGGAAATACGAGCAGTACTTC,CASRSTGKYEQYF
TRBV11-2,TRBJ2-5,TRBD2,TGTGCCAGCAGCTTAGCCGGGGGGGAGACCCAGTACTTC,CASSLAGGETQYF